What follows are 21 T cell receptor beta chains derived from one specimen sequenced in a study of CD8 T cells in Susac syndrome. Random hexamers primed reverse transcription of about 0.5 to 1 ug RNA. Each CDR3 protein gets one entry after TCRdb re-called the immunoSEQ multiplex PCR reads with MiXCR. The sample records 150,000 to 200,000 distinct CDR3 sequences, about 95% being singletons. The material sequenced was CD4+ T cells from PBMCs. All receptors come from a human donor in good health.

CDR3 DNA: TGTGCCTGGAGTGTGGGGGGCTGGACTGAAGCTTTCTTT. It codes for CAWSVGGWTEAFF. The V and J genes are TRBV30 and TRBJ1-1; D is possibly TRBD1 (6 bases). Trimming left V 0 bases short and J 5 bases short, with 10 bases between. CDR1 is GTSNPN and CDR2 is SVGIG in the germline V gene (reference sequence). The CDR3 loop spans 13 amino acids.

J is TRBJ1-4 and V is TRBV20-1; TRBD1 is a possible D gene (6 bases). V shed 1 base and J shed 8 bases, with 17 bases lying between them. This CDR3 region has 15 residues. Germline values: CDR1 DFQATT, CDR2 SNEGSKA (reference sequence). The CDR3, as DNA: TGCAGTGCTAGAGTTCCGAGGAGGGGGTCGGAAAAACTGTTTTTT. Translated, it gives CSARVPRRGSEKLFF.

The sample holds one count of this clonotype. CDR3 sequence (DNA): TGTGCCAGCAGCACAGGACAGGCCCCCTACGCAATGAACTCAAATGAGCAGTTCTTC. Residues: CASSTGQAPYAMNSNEQFF. This chain connects TRBV11-1 to TRBJ2-1; 7 nucleotides match TRBD1. CDR3 length equals 19 residues. Germline values: CDR1 SGHAT, CDR2 FQDESV (reference sequence). J lost 7 bases, V lost 5 bases, and 23 bases had no gene match.

CDR3 bases: TGTGCCAGCCTCAACTCTCTGGAGGGGCGCACAGATACGCAGTATTTT. This gives the protein CASLNSLEGRTDTQYF. The chain combines TRBV28 with TRBJ2-3, with D possibly being TRBD2 (6 bases). Per germline, CDR1 MDHEN and CDR2 SYDVKM. The V and J ends lost 8 bases and 1 base respectively, with 19 bases between them. This CDR3 contains 16 residues. The full variable domain, completed using reference TRBV28 and TRBJ2-3, is DVKVTQSSRYLVKRTGEKVFLECVQDMDHENMFWYRQDPGLGLRLIYFSYDVKMKEKGDIPEGYSVSREKKERFSLILESASTNQTSMYLCASLNSLEGRTDTQYFGPGTRLTVL.

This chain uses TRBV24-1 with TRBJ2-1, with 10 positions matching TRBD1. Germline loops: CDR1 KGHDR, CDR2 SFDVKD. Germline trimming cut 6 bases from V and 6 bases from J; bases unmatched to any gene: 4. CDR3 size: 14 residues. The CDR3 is CATSNRDRGNEQFF. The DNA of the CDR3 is TGTGCCACCAGTAACCGGGACAGGGGCAATGAGCAGTTCTTC.

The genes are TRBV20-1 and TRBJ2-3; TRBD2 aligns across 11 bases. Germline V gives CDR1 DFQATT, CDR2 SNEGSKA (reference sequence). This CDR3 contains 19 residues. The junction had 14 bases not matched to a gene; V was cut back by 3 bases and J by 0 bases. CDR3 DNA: TGCAGTGCTAGCCCCAGACTAGCGGGATTGAGTCCTAGCACAGATACGCAGTATTTT. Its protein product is CSASPRLAGLSPSTDTQYF.

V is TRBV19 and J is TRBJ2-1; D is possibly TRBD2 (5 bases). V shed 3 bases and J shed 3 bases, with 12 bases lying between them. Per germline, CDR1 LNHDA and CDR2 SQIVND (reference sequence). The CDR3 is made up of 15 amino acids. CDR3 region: CASSIEAEGYNEQFF. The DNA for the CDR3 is TGTGCCAGTAGTATTGAAGCGGAAGGCTACAATGAGCAGTTCTTC.

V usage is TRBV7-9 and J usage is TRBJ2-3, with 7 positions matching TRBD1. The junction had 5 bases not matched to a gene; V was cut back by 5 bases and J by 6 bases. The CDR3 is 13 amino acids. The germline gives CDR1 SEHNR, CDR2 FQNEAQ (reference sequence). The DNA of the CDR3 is TGTGCCAGCAGCGTAGGGGGCCTGGATACGCAGTATTTT. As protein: CASSVGGLDTQYF.

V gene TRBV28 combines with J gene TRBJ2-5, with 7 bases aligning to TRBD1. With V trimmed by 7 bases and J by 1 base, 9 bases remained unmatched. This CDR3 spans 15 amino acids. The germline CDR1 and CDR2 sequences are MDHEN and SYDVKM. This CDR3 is CASNLGQTLQETQYF. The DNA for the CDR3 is TGTGCCAGCAACCTGGGACAGACACTCCAAGAGACCCAGTACTTC.

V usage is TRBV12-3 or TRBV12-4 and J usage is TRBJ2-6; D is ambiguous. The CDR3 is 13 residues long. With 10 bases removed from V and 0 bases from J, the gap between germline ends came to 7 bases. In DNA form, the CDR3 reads TGTGCCACCTGGAGCTCTGGGGCCAACGTCCTGACTTTC. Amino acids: CATWSSGANVLTF.

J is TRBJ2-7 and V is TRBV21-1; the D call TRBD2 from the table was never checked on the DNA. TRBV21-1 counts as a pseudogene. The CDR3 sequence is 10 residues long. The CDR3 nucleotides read TGTGCCAGATGCCGGGACTCCCCGGCCTTC. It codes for CARCRDSPAF.

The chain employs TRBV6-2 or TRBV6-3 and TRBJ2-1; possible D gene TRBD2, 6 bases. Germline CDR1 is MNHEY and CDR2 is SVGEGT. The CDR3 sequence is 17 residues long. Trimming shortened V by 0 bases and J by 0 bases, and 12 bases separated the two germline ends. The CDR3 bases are TGTGCCAGCAGTTACTCGATCCACGGGAGCTCCTACAATGAGCAGTTCTTC. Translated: CASSYSIHGSSYNEQFF.

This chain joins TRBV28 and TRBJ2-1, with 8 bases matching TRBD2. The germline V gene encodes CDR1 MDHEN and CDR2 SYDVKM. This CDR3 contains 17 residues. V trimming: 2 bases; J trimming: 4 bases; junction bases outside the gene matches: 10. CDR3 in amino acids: CASSLLALSGGYNEQFF. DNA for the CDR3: TGTGCCAGCAGTTTACTAGCCCTCAGCGGGGGATACAATGAGCAGTTCTTC.

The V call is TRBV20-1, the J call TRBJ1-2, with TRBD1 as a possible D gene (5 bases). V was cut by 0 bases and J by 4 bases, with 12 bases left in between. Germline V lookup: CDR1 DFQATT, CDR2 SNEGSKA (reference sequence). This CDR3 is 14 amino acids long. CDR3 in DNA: TGCAGTGCTAGAGATGACAGCCTGGGCTATGGCTACACCTTC. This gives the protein CSARDDSLGYGYTF.

CDR3 in DNA: TGCAGTGCTACAACCGACAGCTATGGCTACACCTTC. It codes for CSATTDSYGYTF. The chain employs TRBV20-1 and TRBJ1-2, with a weak D call TRBD1 (5 bases). There are 12 residues in the CDR3. V was pared by 4 bases and J by 4 bases, with 10 bases between. Germline values: CDR1 DFQATT, CDR2 SNEGSKA (reference sequence).

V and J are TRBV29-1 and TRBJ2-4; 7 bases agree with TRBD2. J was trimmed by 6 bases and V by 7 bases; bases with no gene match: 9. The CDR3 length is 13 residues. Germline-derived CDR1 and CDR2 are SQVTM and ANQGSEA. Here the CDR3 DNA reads TGCAGCGCCCGCGGGGGTGTTGGAAACATTCAGTACTTC. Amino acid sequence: CSARGGVGNIQYF.

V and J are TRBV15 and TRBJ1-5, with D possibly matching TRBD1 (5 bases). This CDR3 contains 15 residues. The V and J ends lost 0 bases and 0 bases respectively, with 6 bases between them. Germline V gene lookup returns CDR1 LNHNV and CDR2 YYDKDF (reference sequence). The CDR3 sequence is CATSRDQGSNQPQHF. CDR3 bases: TGTGCCACCAGCAGAGACCAGGGTAGCAATCAGCCCCAGCATTTT.

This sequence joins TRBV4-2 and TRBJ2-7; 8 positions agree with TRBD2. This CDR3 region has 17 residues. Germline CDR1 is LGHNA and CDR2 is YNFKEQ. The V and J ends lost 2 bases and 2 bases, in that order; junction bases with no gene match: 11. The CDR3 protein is CASSQILAGLPTYEQYF. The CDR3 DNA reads TGTGCCAGCAGCCAAATATTAGCGGGATTACCAACCTACGAGCAGTACTTC.

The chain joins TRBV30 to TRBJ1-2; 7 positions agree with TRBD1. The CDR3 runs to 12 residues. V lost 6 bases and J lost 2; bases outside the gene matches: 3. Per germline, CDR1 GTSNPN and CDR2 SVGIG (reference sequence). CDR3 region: CACLTGNYGYTF. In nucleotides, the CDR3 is TGTGCCTGCCTGACAGGGAACTATGGCTACACCTTC.

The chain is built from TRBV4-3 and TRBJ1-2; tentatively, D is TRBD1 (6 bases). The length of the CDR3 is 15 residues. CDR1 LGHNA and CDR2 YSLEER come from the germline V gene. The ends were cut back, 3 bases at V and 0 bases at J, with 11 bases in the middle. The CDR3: CASSHGQTSNYGYTF. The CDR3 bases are TGCGCCAGCAGCCACGGACAGACTTCTAACTATGGCTACACCTTC.

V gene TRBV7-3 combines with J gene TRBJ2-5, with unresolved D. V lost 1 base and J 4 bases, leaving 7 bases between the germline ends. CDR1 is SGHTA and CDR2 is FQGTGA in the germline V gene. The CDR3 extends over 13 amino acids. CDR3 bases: TGTGCCAGCAGCTTAATGCCCCCAGAGACCCAGTACTTC. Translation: CASSLMPPETQYF.